Presented here are 12 T cell receptor beta chains from one specimen sequenced in a study of CD8+ T cells in alopecia areata. Extraction and reverse transcription of RNA yielded cDNA as the sequencing template. Data came from immunoSEQ multiplex PCR; TCRdb stores just in-frame clones and leaves some out. The table includes about 64,000 clones, 44% detected once. Source material: NKG2D-low CD8+ T cells sorted from blood. The receptors were sampled from a human donor with alopecia areata.

The chain employs TRBV9 and TRBJ2-3; D is uncertain. The V end lost 1 base, the J end lost 3 bases, and 6 bases lay between the germline ends. CDR3 length: 13 residues. Germline lookup yields CDR1 SGDLS and CDR2 YYNGEE. The CDR3 spells CASSVTGTDTQYF. CDR3 coding DNA: TGTGCCAGCAGCGTAACTGGGACAGATACGCAGTATTTT.

The chain links TRBV19 to TRBJ1-2; unclear D gene. Germline CDR1 LNHDA, CDR2 SQIVND (reference sequence). Deletions cut 1 base from V and 7 bases from J, with 7 bases between. The CDR3 is 12 residues long. The CDR3 is CASSIGRAGYTF. The CDR3 DNA reads as TGTGCCAGTAGTATAGGAAGGGCTGGCTACACCTTC.

This chain uses TRBV7-2 with TRBJ1-1, with unresolved D. Germline CDR1 and CDR2: SGHTA and FQGNSA. CDR3 length: 14 amino acids. Trimming removed 2 bases at V and 0 bases at J, with 7 bases between. Written as DNA, the CDR3 is TGTGCCAGCAGCTTACTGGGAATGAACACTGAAGCTTTCTTT. Protein sequence: CASSLLGMNTEAFF.

The V and J genes are TRBV27 and TRBJ1-2; the D is unclear. The CDR3 sequence is 15 residues long. V was clipped by 5 bases and J by 4 bases, with 17 bases between them. Per the germline V gene, CDR1 is MNHEY and CDR2 is SMNVEV (reference sequence). The DNA of the CDR3 is TGTGCCAGCAGTCCCTATCGTTCTCCCGTCTATGGCTACACCTTC. The encoded protein is CASSPYRSPVYGYTF.

The V call is TRBV27, the J call TRBJ2-1; D is perhaps TRBD2 (6 bases). There are 13 residues in the CDR3. CDR1 MNHEY and CDR2 SMNVEV come from the germline V gene (reference sequence). The germline V and J ends were trimmed by 5 bases and 8 bases, with 13 bases remaining between them. CDR3 sequence reads: CASSPLSGHEQFF. The CDR3 DNA is TGTGCCAGCAGTCCCCTTAGCGGTCATGAGCAGTTCTTC.

This clone turned up a few times. The chain recombines TRBV28 with TRBJ2-7; D uncertain. Germline V gives CDR1 MDHEN, CDR2 SYDVKM. V was cut by 4 bases and J by 5 bases, with 6 bases left in between. The CDR3 sequence is 11 residues long. This chain's CDR3 is CASSSINEQYF. For the CDR3, the DNA is TGTGCCAGCAGTTCGATTAACGAGCAGTACTTC.

The V gene is TRBV2, the J gene TRBJ1-2; perhaps TRBD1 as D (5 bases). Trimming cost V 8 bases and J 8 bases, with 9 bases left between them. Germline lookup yields CDR1 SNHLY and CDR2 FYNNEI. CDR3 length: 10 amino acids. The CDR3 here is CASGGKGYTF. CDR3 DNA sequence: TGTGCCAGCGGGGGTAAAGGCTACACCTTC.

J is TRBJ2-1 and V is TRBV30; D could derive from TRBD1 or TRBD2 (5 bases each). The CDR3 covers 14 residues. Germline CDR1 GTSNPN, CDR2 SVGIG (reference sequence). The V end lost 7 bases, the J end lost 5 bases, and 18 bases lay between the germline ends. The CDR3, as DNA: TGTGCCTCCTGGGACCTCCTGGGCCACAATGAGCAGTTCTTC. The encoded protein is CASWDLLGHNEQFF.

This clone appeared a few times. The CDR3 region has the DNA TGCGCCAGCAGTCAATCTTCCAGACGGAATGGCTACACCTTC. This sequence encodes CASSQSSRRNGYTF. This chain uses TRBV23-1 with TRBJ1-2; no clear D gene. TRBV23-1 is an ORF for which the function is uncertain. V was trimmed by 0 bases and J by 6 bases, leaving 11 bases between them. The CDR3 runs to 14 residues.

The chain is built from TRBV9 and TRBJ1-2, with no clear D. V lost 0 bases to trimming and J lost 6 bases, with 3 bases between them. CDR3 length: 11 residues. Per the germline V gene, CDR1 is SGDLS and CDR2 is YYNGEE. CDR3 amino acids: CASSVADGYTF. The CDR3 bases are TGTGCCAGCAGCGTAGCGGATGGCTACACCTTC.

The chain employs TRBV9 and TRBJ2-7, with a weak D call TRBD2 (5 bases). Germline values: CDR1 SGDLS, CDR2 YYNGEE. V was clipped by 5 bases and J by 3 bases, with 6 bases between them. The CDR3 is 11 amino acids. This chain's CDR3 is CASSAGYEQYF. CDR3 DNA sequence: TGTGCCAGCAGTGCGGGCTACGAGCAGTACTTC.

The J gene is TRBJ2-7, the V gene TRBV27; D remains ambiguous. This CDR3 has 13 amino acids. The V gene's germline CDR1 is MNHEY and CDR2 SMNVEV (reference sequence). Trimming stripped 3 bases from V and 2 bases from J, with 8 bases between. CDR3 region: CASSLKVPYEQYF. DNA for the CDR3: TGTGCCAGCAGTTTGAAGGTTCCCTACGAGCAGTACTTC.